This T cell receptor beta chain was documented in a study of monozygotic twins with inflammatory bowel disease. The study, taken as a whole, reports: Support was lacking for any single strong IBD-associated signal or clonotype.

TCRdb reprocessed the 5' RACE reads, keeping one entry per CDR3 protein, no DNA. This sample contains approximately 400,000 distinct CDR3 sequences. Points on this clonotype: What it binds is unknown.

The clonotype originates from a human donor with ulcerative colitis or Crohn's disease, or a healthy co-twin of an affected twin (not recorded which). Sequenced: blood.

The CDR3: CASSEGLRNQPQHF. The V and J genes are TRBV2 and TRBJ1-5. CDR3 length: 14 residues. Germline V gene lookup returns CDR1 SNHLY and CDR2 FYNNEI.